This T cell receptor beta chain was observed in a study of tumor and adjacent non-tumor tissue in lung cancer. Study-wide background: The patients, roughly 9 men and about five women, were roughly 30 to 85 with stage I to III disease.

A modified ARM-PCR protocol with three rounds of nested PCR amplified TCRbeta. MiXCR, run by TCRdb on the multiplex PCR reads, gives a single entry per CDR3 protein. The repertoire holds about 110,000 distinct CDR3 sequences, with approximately 71% as singletons. No cell sorting was done before RNA was extracted from the tissue. Germline V gives CDR1 WSHSY, CDR2 SAAADI. The CDR3 is made up of 14 amino acids. The table lists this clonotype with a few counts. It may be a read error: a sequence one base away is much more abundant. What was sequenced was lung tumor tissue. The clonotype comes from a woman aged 55-70 years with non-small cell lung cancer. The J gene is TRBJ2-2, the V gene TRBV10-2; weak D call: TRBD2 (5 bases). CDR3 nucleotides: TGCGCCAGCGGAGCGCTTACGAACACCGGGGAGCTGTCTTTT. This codes for CASGALTNTGELSF.